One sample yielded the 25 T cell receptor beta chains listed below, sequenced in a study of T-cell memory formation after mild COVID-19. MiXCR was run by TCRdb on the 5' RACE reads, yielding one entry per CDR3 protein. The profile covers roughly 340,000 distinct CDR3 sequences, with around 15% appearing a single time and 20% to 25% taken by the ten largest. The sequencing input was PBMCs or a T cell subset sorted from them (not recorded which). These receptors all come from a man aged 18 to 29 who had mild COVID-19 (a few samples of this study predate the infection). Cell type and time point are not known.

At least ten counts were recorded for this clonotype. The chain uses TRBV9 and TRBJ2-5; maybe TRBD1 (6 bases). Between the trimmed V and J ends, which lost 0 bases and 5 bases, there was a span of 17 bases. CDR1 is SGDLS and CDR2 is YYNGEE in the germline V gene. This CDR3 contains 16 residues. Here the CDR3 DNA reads TGTGCCAGCAGCGTAGAGGGGGACGCGGAGGAGGAGACCCAGTACTTC. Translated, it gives CASSVEGDAEEETQYF.

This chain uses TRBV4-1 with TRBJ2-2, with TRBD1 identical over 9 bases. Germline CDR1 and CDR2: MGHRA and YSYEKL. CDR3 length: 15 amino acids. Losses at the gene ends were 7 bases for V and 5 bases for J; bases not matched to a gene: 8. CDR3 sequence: CASTYTGGSTGELFF. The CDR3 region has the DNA TGCGCCAGCACCTATACAGGGGGCTCAACCGGGGAGCTGTTTTTT.

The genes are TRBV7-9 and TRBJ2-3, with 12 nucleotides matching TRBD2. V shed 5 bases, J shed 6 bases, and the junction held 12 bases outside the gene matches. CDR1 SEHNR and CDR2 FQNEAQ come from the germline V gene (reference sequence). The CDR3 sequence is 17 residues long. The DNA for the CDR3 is TGTGCCAGCAGCCCGCGCTGGACTAGCGGGGTGCGCGATACGCAGTATTTT. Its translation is CASSPRWTSGVRDTQYF.

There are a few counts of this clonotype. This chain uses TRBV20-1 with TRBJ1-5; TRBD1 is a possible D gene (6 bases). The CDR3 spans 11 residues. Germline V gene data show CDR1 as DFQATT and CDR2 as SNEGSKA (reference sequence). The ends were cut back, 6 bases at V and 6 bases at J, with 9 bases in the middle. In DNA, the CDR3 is TGCAGTGCAGGGGGAAGTCAGCCCCAGCATTTT. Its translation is CSAGGSQPQHF.

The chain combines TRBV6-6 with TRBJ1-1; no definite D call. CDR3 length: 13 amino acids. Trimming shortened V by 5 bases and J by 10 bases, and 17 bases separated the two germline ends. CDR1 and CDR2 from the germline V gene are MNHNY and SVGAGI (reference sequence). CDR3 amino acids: CASSPRVLSGAFF. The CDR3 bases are TGTGCCAGCAGTCCCCGGGTCCTAAGCGGAGCTTTCTTT.

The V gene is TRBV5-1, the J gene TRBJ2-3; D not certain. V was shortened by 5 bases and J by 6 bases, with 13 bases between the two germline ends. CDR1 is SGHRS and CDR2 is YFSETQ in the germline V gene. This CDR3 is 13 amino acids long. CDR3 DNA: TGCGCCAGCAGAACGTACCAGGCCGATACGCAGTATTTT. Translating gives CASRTYQADTQYF.

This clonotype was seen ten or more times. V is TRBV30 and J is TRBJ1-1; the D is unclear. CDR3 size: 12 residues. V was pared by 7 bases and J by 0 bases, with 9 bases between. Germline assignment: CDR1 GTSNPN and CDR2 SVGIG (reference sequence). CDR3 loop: CALEGMNTEAFF. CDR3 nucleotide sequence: TGTGCCTTAGAGGGAATGAACACTGAAGCTTTCTTT.

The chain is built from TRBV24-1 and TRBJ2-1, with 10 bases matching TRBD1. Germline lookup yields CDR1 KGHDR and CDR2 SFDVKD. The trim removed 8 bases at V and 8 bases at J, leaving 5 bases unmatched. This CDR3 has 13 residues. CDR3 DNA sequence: TGTGCCACCATGGGACAGGGGACGGATGAGCAGTTCTTC. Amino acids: CATMGQGTDEQFF.

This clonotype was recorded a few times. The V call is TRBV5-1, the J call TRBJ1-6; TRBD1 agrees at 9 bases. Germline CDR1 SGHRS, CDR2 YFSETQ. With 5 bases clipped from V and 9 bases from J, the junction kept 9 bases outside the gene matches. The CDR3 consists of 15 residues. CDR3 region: CASSRDRDRGSPLHF. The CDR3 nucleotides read TGCGCCAGCAGTAGGGACAGGGATCGGGGTTCACCCCTCCACTTT.

The CDR3 reads CASSYLGTAAKNIQYF. CDR3 nucleotides: TGTGCCAGCAGTTACCTCGGGACAGCTGCCAAAAACATTCAGTACTTC. This rearrangement joins TRBV6-6 to TRBJ2-4; TRBD1 agrees at 7 bases. Germline trimming cut 2 bases from V and 1 base from J; bases unmatched to any gene: 5. The CDR3 totals 16 residues. In germline, CDR1 is MNHNY, CDR2 SVGAGI (reference sequence).

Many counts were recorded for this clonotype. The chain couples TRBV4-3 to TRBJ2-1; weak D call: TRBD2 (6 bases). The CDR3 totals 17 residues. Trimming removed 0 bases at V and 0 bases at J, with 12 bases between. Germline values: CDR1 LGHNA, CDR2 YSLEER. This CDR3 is CASSQDLRGSSYNEQFF. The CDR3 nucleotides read TGCGCCAGCAGCCAAGATCTCCGGGGGAGCTCCTACAATGAGCAGTTCTTC.

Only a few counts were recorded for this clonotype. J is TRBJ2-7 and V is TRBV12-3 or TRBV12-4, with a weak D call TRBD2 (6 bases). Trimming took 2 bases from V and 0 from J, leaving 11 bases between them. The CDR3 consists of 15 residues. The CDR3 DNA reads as TGTGCCAGCAGTTTAATCCGGGGGAACTCCTACGAGCAGTACTTC. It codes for CASSLIRGNSYEQYF.

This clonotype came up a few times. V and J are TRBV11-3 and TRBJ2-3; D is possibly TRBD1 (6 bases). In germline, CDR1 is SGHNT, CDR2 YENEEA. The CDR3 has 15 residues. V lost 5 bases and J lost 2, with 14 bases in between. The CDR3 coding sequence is TGTGCCAGCAGCCCTGGGGGCCGAATCACAGATACGCAGTATTTT. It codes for CASSPGGRITDTQYF.

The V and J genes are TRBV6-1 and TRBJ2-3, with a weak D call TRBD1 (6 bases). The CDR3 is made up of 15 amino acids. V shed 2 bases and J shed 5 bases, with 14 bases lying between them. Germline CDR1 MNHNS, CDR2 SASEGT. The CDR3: CASSEPGHHLDTQYF. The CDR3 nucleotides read TGTGCCAGCAGTGAACCGGGACACCACCTAGATACGCAGTATTTT.

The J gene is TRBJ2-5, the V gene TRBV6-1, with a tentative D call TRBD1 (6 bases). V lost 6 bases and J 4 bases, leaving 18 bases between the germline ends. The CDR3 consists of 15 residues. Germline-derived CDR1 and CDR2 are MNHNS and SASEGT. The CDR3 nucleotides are TGTGCCAGCAGGCCCGGGACATACATTGGAGAGACCCAGTACTTC. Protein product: CASRPGTYIGETQYF.

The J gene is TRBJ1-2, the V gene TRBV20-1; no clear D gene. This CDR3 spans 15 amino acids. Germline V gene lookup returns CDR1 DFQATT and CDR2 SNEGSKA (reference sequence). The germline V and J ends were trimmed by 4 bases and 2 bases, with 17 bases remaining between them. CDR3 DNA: TGCAGTGCTACACTTCCCAAGACCGAGAACTATGGCTACACCTTC. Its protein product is CSATLPKTENYGYTF.

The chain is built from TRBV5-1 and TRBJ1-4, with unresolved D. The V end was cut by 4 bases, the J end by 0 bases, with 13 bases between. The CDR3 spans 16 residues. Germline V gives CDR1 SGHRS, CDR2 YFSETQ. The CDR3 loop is CASSREGSPTNEKLFF. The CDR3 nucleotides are TGCGCCAGCAGCCGGGAGGGCAGCCCAACTAATGAAAAACTGTTTTTT. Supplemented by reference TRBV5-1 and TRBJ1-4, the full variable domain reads KAGVTQTPRYLIKTRGQQVTLSCSPISGHRSVSWYQQTPGQGLQFLFEYFSETQRNKGNFPGRFSGRQFSNSRSEMNVSTLELGDSALYLCASSREGSPTNEKLFFGSGTQLSVL.

CDR3 nucleotides: TGCGCCAGCACCCCCCCGGGCGCAGATACGCAGTATTTT. This sequence encodes CASTPPGADTQYF. This rearrangement joins TRBV5-1 to TRBJ2-3, with D uncertain. Trimming took off 6 bases at V and 4 bases at J, with 12 bases between the two ends. Per germline, CDR1 SGHRS and CDR2 YFSETQ. The CDR3 is 13 amino acids.

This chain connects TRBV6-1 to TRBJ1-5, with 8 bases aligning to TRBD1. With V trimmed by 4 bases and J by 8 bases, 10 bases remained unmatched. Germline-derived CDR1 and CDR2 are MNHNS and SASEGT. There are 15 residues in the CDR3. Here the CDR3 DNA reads TGTGCCAGCAGTGGAGGAACAGGGGGTGTAGAGCCCCAGCATTTT. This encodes CASSGGTGGVEPQHF.

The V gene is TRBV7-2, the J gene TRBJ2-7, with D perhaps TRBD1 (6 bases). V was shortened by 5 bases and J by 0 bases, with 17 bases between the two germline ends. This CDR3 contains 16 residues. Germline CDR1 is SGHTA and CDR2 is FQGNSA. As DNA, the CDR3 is TGTGCCAGCAGCCAGAAGACAGGTTCCAGCTCCTACGAGCAGTACTTC. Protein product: CASSQKTGSSSYEQYF. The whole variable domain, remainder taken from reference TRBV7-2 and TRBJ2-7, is GAGVSQSPSNKVTEKGKDVELRCDPISGHTALYWYRQSLGQGLEFLIYFQGNSAPDKSGLPSDRFSAERTGGSVSTLTIQRTQQEDSAVYLCASSQKTGSSSYEQYFGPGTRLTVT.

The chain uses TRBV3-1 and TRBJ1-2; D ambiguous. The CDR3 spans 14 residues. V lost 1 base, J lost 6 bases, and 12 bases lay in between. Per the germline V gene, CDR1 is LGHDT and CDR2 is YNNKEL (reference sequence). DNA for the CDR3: TGTGCCAGCAGCCAAGGCGGGAGGGATAATGGCTACACCTTC. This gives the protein CASSQGGRDNGYTF.

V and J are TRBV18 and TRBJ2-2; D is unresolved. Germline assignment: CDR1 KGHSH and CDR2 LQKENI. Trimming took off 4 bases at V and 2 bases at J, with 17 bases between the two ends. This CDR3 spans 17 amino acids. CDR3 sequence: CASSRPETTLNTGELFF. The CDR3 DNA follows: TGTGCCAGCTCACGGCCTGAGACGACCCTCAACACCGGGGAGCTGTTTTTT.

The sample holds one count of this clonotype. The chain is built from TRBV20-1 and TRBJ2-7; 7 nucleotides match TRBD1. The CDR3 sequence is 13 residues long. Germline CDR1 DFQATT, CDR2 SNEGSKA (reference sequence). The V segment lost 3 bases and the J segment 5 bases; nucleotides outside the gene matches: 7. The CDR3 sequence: CSASGNRGDEQYF. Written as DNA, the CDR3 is TGCAGTGCTAGCGGAAACAGGGGTGACGAGCAGTACTTC.

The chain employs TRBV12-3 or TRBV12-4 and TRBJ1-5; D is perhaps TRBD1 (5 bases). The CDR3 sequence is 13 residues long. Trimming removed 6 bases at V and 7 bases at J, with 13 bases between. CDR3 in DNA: TGTGCCAGCAGCCCAGGGAAGGAACAGCCCCAGCATTTT. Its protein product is CASSPGKEQPQHF.

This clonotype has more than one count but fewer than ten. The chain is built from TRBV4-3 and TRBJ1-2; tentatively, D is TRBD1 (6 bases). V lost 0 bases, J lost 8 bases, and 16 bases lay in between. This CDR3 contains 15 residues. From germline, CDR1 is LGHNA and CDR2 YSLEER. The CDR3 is CASSQDRQGREGYTF. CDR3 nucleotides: TGCGCCAGCAGCCAAGATCGTCAGGGGCGCGAAGGCTACACCTTC.